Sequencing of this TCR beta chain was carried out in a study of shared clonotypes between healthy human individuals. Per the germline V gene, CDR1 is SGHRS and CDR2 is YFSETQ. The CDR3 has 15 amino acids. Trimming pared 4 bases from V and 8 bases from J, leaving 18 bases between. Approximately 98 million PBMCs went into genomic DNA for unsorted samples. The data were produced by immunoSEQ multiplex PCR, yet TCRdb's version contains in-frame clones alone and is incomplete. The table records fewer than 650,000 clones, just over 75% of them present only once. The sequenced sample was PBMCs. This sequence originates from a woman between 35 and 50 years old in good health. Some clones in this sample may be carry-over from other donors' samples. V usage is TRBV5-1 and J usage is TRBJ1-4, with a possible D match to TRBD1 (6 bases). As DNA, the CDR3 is TGCGCCAGCAGCGGGACGGCAGGGGAGAACGAAAAACTGTTTTTT. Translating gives CASSGTAGENEKLFF.